These 24 T cell receptor beta chains share one sample of origin, sequenced in a study of blood T cells in healthy people across ages. Combining a sample-barcoded 5' primer with a J-beta primer mix, a second PCR ran for about 7 to 11 cycles. TCRdb reanalysed the 5' RACE reads using MiXCR and keeps one entry per CDR3 protein. This sample carries 850,000 to 1,000,000 distinct CDR3 sequences, roughly 47% of them seen once, and the ten largest clones take around a fifth. Input material: blood. The receptors here all came from a woman aged 60-75 years in good health.

J is TRBJ1-4 and V is TRBV7-8; D is perhaps TRBD1 (5 bases). CDR3 length: 16 residues. The germline gives CDR1 SGHVS, CDR2 FQNEAQ. V lost 0 bases and J lost 3, with 11 bases in between. CDR3 in amino acids: CASSLAAGRANEKLFF. CDR3 bases: TGTGCCAGCAGCTTAGCAGCAGGGCGGGCTAATGAAAAACTGTTTTTT.

The V and J genes are TRBV15 and TRBJ2-4; D not certain. This CDR3 has 14 amino acids. Per the germline V gene, CDR1 is LNHNV and CDR2 is YYDKDF (reference sequence). The V gene lost 0 bases and the J gene lost 0 bases, with 3 bases spanning the gap. CDR3 residues: CATSRDRAKNIQYF. The CDR3, as DNA: TGTGCCACCAGCAGAGACAGAGCCAAAAACATTCAGTACTTC.

This clonotype was counted only a few times. This chain links TRBV7-6 with TRBJ2-5; D unresolved. CDR3 length: 13 amino acids. V lost 3 bases and J 3 bases, leaving 8 bases between the germline ends. CDR1 is SGHVS and CDR2 is FNYEAQ in the germline V gene. CDR3 residues: CASSFAREETQYF. CDR3 sequence (DNA): TGTGCCAGCAGCTTTGCGCGAGAAGAGACCCAGTACTTC.

The chain couples TRBV15 to TRBJ2-7, with 11 bases identical to TRBD2. This CDR3 contains 15 residues. Trimming cost V 3 bases and J 2 bases; bases outside gene matches: 3. The germline V gene encodes CDR1 LNHNV and CDR2 YYDKDF (reference sequence). The CDR3 coding sequence is TGTGCCACCAGCAGGACTAGCGGGACCACCTACGAGCAGTACTTC. This codes for CATSRTSGTTYEQYF.

The chain links TRBV12-3 or TRBV12-4 to TRBJ2-5, with TRBD1 identical over 8 bases. V gave up 8 bases and J gave up 2 bases; unmatched junction bases: 4. CDR3 size: 13 residues. CDR3 sequence (DNA): TGTGCCAGCCAACGGACAGGGCAAGAGACCCAGTACTTC. Translated: CASQRTGQETQYF.

The V gene is TRBV5-1, the J gene TRBJ2-5, with a weak D call TRBD1 (6 bases). Germline CDR1 is SGHRS and CDR2 is YFSETQ. The CDR3 spans 15 residues. V lost 4 bases, J lost 1 base, and 14 bases lay in between. The CDR3 region is CASSVNGQSQETQYF. The DNA of the CDR3 is TGCGCCAGCAGCGTCAACGGACAGTCCCAAGAGACCCAGTACTTC. The entire variable domain, with the rest obtained from reference TRBV5-1 and TRBJ2-5, is as follows: KAGVTQTPRYLIKTRGQQVTLSCSPISGHRSVSWYQQTPGQGLQFLFEYFSETQRNKGNFPGRFSGRQFSNSRSEMNVSTLELGDSALYLCASSVNGQSQETQYFGPGTRLLVL.

The chain employs TRBV6-5 and TRBJ1-2; a weak D match, TRBD1 (6 bases). This CDR3 has 15 amino acids. The germline gives CDR1 MNHEY, CDR2 SVGAGI. Between the trimmed V and J ends, which lost 6 bases and 3 bases, there was a span of 17 bases. CDR3 residues: CASSPIEGVYYGYTF. CDR3 coding DNA: TGTGCCAGCAGCCCGATTGAGGGGGTTTACTATGGCTACACCTTC.

This clonotype was detected only a few times. This chain links TRBV28 with TRBJ2-7, with a tentative D call TRBD1 (6 bases). V was cut by 6 bases and J by 2 bases, with 20 bases left in between. Germline assignment: CDR1 MDHEN and CDR2 SYDVKM. This CDR3 is 16 amino acids long. CDR3 in DNA: TGTGCCAGCAGAACCCCGGGACACCTCGGGACCTACGAGCAGTACTTC. Translation: CASRTPGHLGTYEQYF.

The table lists this clonotype with a few counts. The chain combines TRBV12-3 or TRBV12-4 with TRBJ2-1; 8 bases agree with TRBD2. V shed 10 bases and J 7 bases; nucleotides not matched to a gene: 18. CDR3 length equals 16 residues. CDR3 in DNA: TGTGCCACCCTCGGGAGTATCGGAGCGGGAGTTAATGAGCAGTTCTTC. Translated, it gives CATLGSIGAGVNEQFF.

The chain links TRBV5-1 to TRBJ2-1; 11 bases match TRBD1. The germline gives CDR1 SGHRS, CDR2 YFSETQ. V dropped 4 bases and J dropped 8; count of bases not matched to a gene: 8. The CDR3 sequence is 15 residues long. The CDR3 region is CASSTGQGVLDEQFF. The CDR3, as DNA: TGCGCCAGCAGCACGGGACAGGGGGTGCTGGATGAGCAGTTCTTC.

This clonotype was seen ten or more times. V and J are TRBV7-2 and TRBJ2-7, with 8 bases aligning to TRBD2. Germline V lookup: CDR1 SGHTA, CDR2 FQGNSA. CDR3 length: 15 amino acids. Trimming removed 6 bases from V and 2 bases from J; junction bases left unmatched: 9. CDR3 loop: CASSYLSGKPYEQYF. The CDR3 DNA sequence: TGTGCCAGCAGTTACCTTAGCGGGAAACCCTACGAGCAGTACTTC.

The chain joins TRBV24-1 to TRBJ2-7, with 11 positions matching TRBD2. The V and J ends lost 2 bases and 7 bases, in that order; junction bases with no gene match: 3. Germline V gives CDR1 KGHDR, CDR2 SFDVKD. CDR3 length equals 14 residues. CDR3 loop: CATSDSGTSGEQYF. CDR3 bases: TGTGCCACCAGTGATTCCGGGACTAGCGGAGAGCAGTACTTC.

The chain recombines TRBV5-1 with TRBJ2-5; 10 bases are shared with TRBD2. V shed 5 bases, J shed 11 bases, and the junction held 9 bases outside the gene matches. Germline CDR1 SGHRS, CDR2 YFSETQ. This CDR3 is built from 13 residues. CDR3 residues: CASSNEGAGGQYF. CDR3 DNA sequence: TGCGCCAGCAGTAACGAGGGAGCGGGGGGGCAGTACTTC.

This clonotype was seen a handful of times. This chain joins TRBV27 and TRBJ2-3, with TRBD1 matching 7 bases. The CDR3 is 14 residues long. The junction had 10 bases not matched to a gene; V was cut back by 5 bases and J by 8 bases. Germline loops: CDR1 MNHEY, CDR2 SMNVEV (reference sequence). This CDR3 reads CASSPAITGVTQYF. CDR3 in DNA: TGTGCCAGCAGTCCAGCGATCACAGGGGTTACGCAGTATTTT.

This CDR3 reads CASRSGGTHEQYF. For the CDR3, the DNA is TGTGCCAGCCGTTCCGGGGGCACCCACGAGCAGTACTTC. The chain joins TRBV28 to TRBJ2-7, with D possibly being TRBD1 or TRBD2 (6 bases each). CDR3 length: 13 residues. Germline CDR1 reads MDHEN; CDR2 reads SYDVKM. The V end lost 8 bases, the J end lost 5 bases, and 16 bases lay between the germline ends.

This chain uses TRBV2 with TRBJ2-3, with a weak D call TRBD2 (6 bases). V lost 6 bases and J 4 bases, leaving 11 bases between the germline ends. The CDR3 spans 13 residues. Per the germline V gene, CDR1 is SNHLY and CDR2 is FYNNEI. CDR3 nucleotide sequence: TGTGCCAGCAGGATAGGCGGGGCAGATACGCAGTATTTT. It specifies CASRIGGADTQYF. The whole variable domain, remainder taken from reference TRBV2 and TRBJ2-3, is EPEVTQTPSHQVTQMGQEVILRCVPISNHLYFYWYRQILGQKVEFLVSFYNNEISEKSEIFDDQFSVERPDGSNFTLKIRSTKLEDSAMYFCASRIGGADTQYFGPGTRLTVL.

This clonotype was seen only a few times. The rearrangement links TRBV7-2 to TRBJ2-7, with 8 positions matching TRBD2. The CDR3 totals 15 residues. Germline CDR1 is SGHTA and CDR2 is FQGNSA. The junction had 11 bases not matched to a gene; V was cut back by 7 bases and J by 3 bases. The CDR3 sequence: CASNSFERGIYEQYF. CDR3 sequence (DNA): TGTGCCAGCAACTCCTTTGAGCGGGGGATCTACGAGCAGTACTTC.

This chain's CDR3 is CASSGGFYGYTF. CDR3 nucleotides: TGTGCCAGCAGTGGGGGATTCTATGGCTACACCTTC. The chain joins TRBV25-1 to TRBJ1-2; no clear D gene. Germline V CDR1 and CDR2: MGHDK, SYGVNS. The length of the CDR3 is 12 residues. V shed 4 bases and J shed 4 bases, with 7 bases lying between them.

V is TRBV12-3 or TRBV12-4 and J is TRBJ1-5, with D tentatively TRBD1 (5 bases). V was shortened by 4 bases and J by 3 bases, with 10 bases between the two germline ends. The CDR3 is made up of 14 amino acids. Here the CDR3 reads CASSSGHLNQPQHF. CDR3 coding DNA: TGTGCCAGCAGTTCAGGACACCTCAATCAGCCCCAGCATTTT.

V is TRBV7-9 and J is TRBJ2-7; maybe TRBD2 (6 bases). The length of the CDR3 is 15 residues. V lost 2 bases and J 2 bases, leaving 13 bases between the germline ends. Germline CDR1 reads SEHNR; CDR2 reads FQNEAQ (reference sequence). The CDR3 DNA reads as TGTGCCAGCAGCTTAAGTGGAGGGAAAACCTACGAGCAGTACTTC. Amino acid sequence: CASSLSGGKTYEQYF.

With respect to this clonotype: At one of its ends the junction is not consistent with the germline gene, which may arise from a read error. The chain recombines TRBV12-3 or TRBV12-4 with TRBJ2-7, with a tentative D call TRBD2 (5 bases). Gene TRBJ2-5 matches the end of the DNA better, so the J call may be wrong. The CDR3 contains 14 residues. Here the CDR3 DNA reads TGTGCCAGCAGTTTAGGGACTTCCCAAGGGACCCAGTACTTC. Translated, it gives CASSLGTSQGTQYF.

The chain carries TRBV4-1 and TRBJ2-7; 9 positions match TRBD2. The J segment lost 3 bases and the V segment lost 0 bases, leaving 9 bases of the junction unmatched. The CDR3 spans 17 residues. In germline, CDR1 is MGHRA, CDR2 YSYEKL. The CDR3, as DNA: TGCGCCAGCAGCCAAGATGTGGGGCGGGAGGGCCTCTACGAGCAGTACTTC. It is translated as CASSQDVGREGLYEQYF.

The chain links TRBV27 to TRBJ2-1; D possibly matches TRBD1 or TRBD2 (5 bases each). CDR1 and CDR2 from the germline V gene are MNHEY and SMNVEV (reference sequence). V lost 6 bases and J 3 bases, leaving 15 bases between the germline ends. CDR3 size: 15 residues. CDR3 protein: CASRLGVGDYNEQFF. The CDR3 DNA reads TGTGCCAGCAGATTGGGGGTCGGGGACTACAATGAGCAGTTCTTC.

This clonotype showed up just a few times. The chain recombines TRBV15 with TRBJ2-1; D is perhaps TRBD1 or TRBD2 (5 bases each). The CDR3 is 15 residues long. From germline, CDR1 is LNHNV and CDR2 YYDKDF (reference sequence). The V and J ends lost 1 base and 5 bases respectively, with 12 bases between them. The CDR3 here is CATSRGGTEDNEQFF. The CDR3 bases are TGTGCCACCAGCAGAGGTGGGACGGAGGACAATGAGCAGTTCTTC.